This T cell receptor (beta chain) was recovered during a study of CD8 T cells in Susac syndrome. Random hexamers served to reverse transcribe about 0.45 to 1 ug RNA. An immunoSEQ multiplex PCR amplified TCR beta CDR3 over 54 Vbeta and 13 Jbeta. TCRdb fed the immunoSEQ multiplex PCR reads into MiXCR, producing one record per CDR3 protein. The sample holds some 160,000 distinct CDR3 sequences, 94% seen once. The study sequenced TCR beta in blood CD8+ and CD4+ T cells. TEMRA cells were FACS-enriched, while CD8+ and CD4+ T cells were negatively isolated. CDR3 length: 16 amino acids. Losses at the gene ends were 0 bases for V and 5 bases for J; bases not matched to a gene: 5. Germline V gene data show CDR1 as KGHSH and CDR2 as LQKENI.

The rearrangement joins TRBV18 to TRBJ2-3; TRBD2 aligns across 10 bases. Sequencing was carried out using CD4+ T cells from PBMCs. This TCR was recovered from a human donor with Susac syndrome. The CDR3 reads CASSPPSGGAGDTQYF. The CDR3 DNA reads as TGTGCCAGCTCACCACCGAGCGGGGGGGCCGGAGATACGCAGTATTTT.